The present entry profiles one T cell receptor (beta chain) with its context. There are many counts of this clonotype. No cognate antigen has been identified for it. Qualities for individual bases were not recorded, and no much larger clone is one base off. Ficoll-Paque density gradient centrifugation was used to isolate PBMCs. This entry is derived from a study of T-cell memory formation after mild COVID-19 (dated by TCRdb to about 2021). Background on the whole study: Most TCR sequence clusters were specific to one of the two donors. Longitudinal TCRalpha and TCRbeta repertoire sequencing tracked T-cell clones expanding and contracting after mild COVID-19 in two donors. The cohort comprised two young, previously healthy adult volunteers, one female and one male. The study at large found these results: The study included only a couple of mild cases, and larger cohorts that include severe cases with pre-infection samples were judged to be necessary. Some responding clones were detected in pre-infection memory, which suggested that pre-existing cross-reactive memory T cells had joined the SARS-CoV-2 response. SARS-CoV-2 specificity of the second-wave clones peaking on day 37 was not confirmed. Clones that contracted from day 15 to 85 showed balanced CD4/CD8 phenotypes, whereas a second wave of clones that expanded from day 15 to 37 leaned towards CD4+. Contracting CD4+ clones were located mainly in the CM and EM memory subsets, whereas CD8+ clones were found to be enriched in EMRA.

After removal of 5 bases from V and 4 bases from J, the junction retains 3 bases not matched to a gene. CDR1 KGHSH and CDR2 LQKENI are derived from the germline V gene. Counted from cysteine to phenylalanine, this CDR3 has 14 amino acids. Only CDR3 DNA remains: 42 bases, in frame from the first base. TCRdb lists the instrument as Illumina NovaSeq 6000. Using 5'RACE with constant-segment primers, TCRalpha and TCRbeta cDNA libraries were constructed, with sample barcodes and unique molecular identifiers added in the process. RNA was extracted from every sample with Trizol reagent. Amplification of the libraries took two PCR steps, and the second step added a second sample barcode plus Illumina TruSeq adapters. Sequencing of the libraries was done on an Illumina NovaSeq, producing 2 x 150 bp paired-end reads. The original pipeline was this. The reads were demultiplexed and collapsed into UMI-guided consensus sequences using migec v1.2.7. Using mixcr v2.1.11, UMI consensuses were aligned to TRA and TRB V and J templates and then assembled into clonotypes. Clonotypes were classified as expanded or contracted when called significant by both edgeR and NoisET, with noise models trained on biological replicates. For edgeR calls, a false discovery rate-adjusted p below 0.01 and a log2 fold-change threshold of 1 were applied. As an exploratory analysis of dynamics, max-normalized trajectories of the 1000 most abundant clonotypes were examined with PCA combined with hierarchical clustering. Each responding clone was given a CD4 or CD8 phenotype based on the CD4+ and CD8+ repertoires, which had been sequenced separately. TCRdb redid the processing of the public reads, applying fastp at Q25 and MiXCR, and retained in-frame beta chains. Entries that share a CDR3 protein sequence are merged under the most common genes and DNA. The authors' filters were not applied to this entry. Present in this sample are about 280,000 distinct CDR3 sequences, roughly 8% of which were seen just once. About 22% of the sample lies in the top ten.

In this chain, TRBV18 is recombined with TRBJ2-3, and 10 junction bases match TRBD1. This TCR derives from a man between 18 and 35 years old who had mild COVID-19 (a few samples of this study predate the infection). The sample titles of this study are shuffled in the database, so cell type and time point are left out; the donor was told from shared clones. The material sequenced was PBMCs or a T cell subset sorted from them (not recorded which). Here the CDR3 is given as CASSTGQGADTQYF. The nucleotides read TGTGCCAGCTCAACTGGACAGGGGGCAGATACGCAGTATTTT.